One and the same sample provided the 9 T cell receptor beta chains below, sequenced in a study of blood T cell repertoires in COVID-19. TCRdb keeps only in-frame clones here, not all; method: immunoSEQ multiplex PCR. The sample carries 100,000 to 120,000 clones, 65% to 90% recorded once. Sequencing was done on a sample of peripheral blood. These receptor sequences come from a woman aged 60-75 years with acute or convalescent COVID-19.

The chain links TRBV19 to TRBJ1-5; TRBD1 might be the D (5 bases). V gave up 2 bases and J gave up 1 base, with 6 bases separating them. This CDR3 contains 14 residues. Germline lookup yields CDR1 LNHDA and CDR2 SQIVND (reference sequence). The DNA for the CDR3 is TGTGCCAGTAGTATATGGGGCAGCAATCAGCCCCAGCATTTT. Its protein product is CASSIWGSNQPQHF.

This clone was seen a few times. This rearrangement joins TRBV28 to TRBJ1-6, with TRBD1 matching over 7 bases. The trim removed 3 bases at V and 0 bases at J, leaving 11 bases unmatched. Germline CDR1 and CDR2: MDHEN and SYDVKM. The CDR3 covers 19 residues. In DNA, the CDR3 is TGTGCCAGCAGTTTTCAGGGGGTGAAAAAAAGCTCCTATAATTCACCCCTCCACTTT. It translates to CASSFQGVKKSSYNSPLHF.

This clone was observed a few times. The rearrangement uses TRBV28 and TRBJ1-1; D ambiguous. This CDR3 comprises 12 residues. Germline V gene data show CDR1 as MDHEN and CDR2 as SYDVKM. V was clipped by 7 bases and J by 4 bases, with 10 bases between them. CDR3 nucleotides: TGTGCCAGCATCGCGGAGGGCACTGAAGCTTTCTTT. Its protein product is CASIAEGTEAFF.

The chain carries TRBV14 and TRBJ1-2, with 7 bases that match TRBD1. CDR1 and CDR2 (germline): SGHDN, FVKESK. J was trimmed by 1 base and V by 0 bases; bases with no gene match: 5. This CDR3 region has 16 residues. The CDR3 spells CASSQDWDSNNYGYTF. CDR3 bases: TGTGCCAGCAGCCAAGATTGGGACAGCAATAACTATGGCTACACCTTC.

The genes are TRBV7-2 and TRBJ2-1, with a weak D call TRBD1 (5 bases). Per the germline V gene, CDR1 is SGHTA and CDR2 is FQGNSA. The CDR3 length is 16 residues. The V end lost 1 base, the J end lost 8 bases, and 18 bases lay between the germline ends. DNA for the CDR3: TGTGCCAGCAGCTTAGGGACAAATCTTAAAGGGTATGAGCAGTTCTTC. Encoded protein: CASSLGTNLKGYEQFF. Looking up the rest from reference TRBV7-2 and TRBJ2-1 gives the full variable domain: GAGVSQSPSNKVTEKGKDVELRCDPISGHTALYWYRQSLGQGLEFLIYFQGNSAPDKSGLPSDRFSAERTGGSVSTLTIQRTQQEDSAVYLCASSLGTNLKGYEQFFGPGTRLTVL.

CDR3 DNA: TGTGCCAGCAGTGAAGCCTGGCAGGCCTCGAATTCACCCCTCCACTTT. It translates to CASSEAWQASNSPLHF. The chain recombines TRBV6-1 with TRBJ1-6; D is undetermined. Trimming pared 0 bases from V and 7 bases from J, leaving 13 bases between. Looked up from germline, CDR1 is MNHNS and CDR2 is SASEGT. CDR3 length: 16 amino acids.

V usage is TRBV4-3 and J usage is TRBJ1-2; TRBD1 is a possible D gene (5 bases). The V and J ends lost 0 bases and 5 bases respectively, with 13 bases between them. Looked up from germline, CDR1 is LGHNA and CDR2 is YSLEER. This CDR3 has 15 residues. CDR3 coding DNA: TGCGCCAGCAGCCAAGATCGGTCAGGGAGGTATGGCTACACCTTC. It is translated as CASSQDRSGRYGYTF.

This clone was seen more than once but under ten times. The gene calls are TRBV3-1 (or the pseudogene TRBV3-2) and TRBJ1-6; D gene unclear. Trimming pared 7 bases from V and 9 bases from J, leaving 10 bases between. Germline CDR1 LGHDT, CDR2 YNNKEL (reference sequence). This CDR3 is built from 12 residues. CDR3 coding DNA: TGTGCCAGCAATCGTGGCCGTTCACCCCTCCACTTT. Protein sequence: CASNRGRSPLHF.

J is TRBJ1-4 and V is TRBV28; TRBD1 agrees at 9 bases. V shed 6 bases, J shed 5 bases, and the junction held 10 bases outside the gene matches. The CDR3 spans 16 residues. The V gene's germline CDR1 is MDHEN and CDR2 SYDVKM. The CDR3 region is CASSHQTGGANEKLFF. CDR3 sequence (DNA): TGTGCCAGCAGCCACCAAACAGGGGGCGCGAATGAAAAACTGTTTTTT.